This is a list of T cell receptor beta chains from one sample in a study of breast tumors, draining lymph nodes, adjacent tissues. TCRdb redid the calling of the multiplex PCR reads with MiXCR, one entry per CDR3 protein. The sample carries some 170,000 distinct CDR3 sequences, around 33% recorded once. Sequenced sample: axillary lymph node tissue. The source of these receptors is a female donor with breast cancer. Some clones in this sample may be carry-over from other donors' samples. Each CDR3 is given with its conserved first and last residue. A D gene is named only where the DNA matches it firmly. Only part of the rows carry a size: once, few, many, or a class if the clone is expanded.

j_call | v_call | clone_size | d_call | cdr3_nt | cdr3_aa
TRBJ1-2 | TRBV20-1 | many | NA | TGCAGTGCTAGACATCGTAATGGCTACACCTTC | CSARHRNGYTF
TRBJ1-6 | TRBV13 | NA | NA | TGTGCCAGCTCCTTGTCCGAGACAAGGAATTTACCCCTCCACTTT | CASSLSETRNLPLHF
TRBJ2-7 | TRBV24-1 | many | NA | TGTGCCACCAGTGAGGCGACTAGTACGAAGCAGTACTTC | CATSEATSTKQYF
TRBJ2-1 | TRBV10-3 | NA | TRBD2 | TGTGCCATCAGTGCTAGCGGTTACAATGAGCAGTTCTTC | CAISASGYNEQFF
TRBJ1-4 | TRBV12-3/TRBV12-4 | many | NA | TGTGCCAGCAGTAAAAATGAAAAACTGTTTTTT | CASSKNEKLFF
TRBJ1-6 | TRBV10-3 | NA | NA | NA | CAISEATAFYLCASSIEGAPLHF
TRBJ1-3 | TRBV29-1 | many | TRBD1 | TGCAGCGTGCACAGGGGGCCGCTGGGAAGGGGCTCGGGGGCCGCTGGAAACACCATATATTTT | CSVHRGPLGRGSGAAGNTIYF
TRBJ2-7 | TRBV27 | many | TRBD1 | TGTGCCAGCAGTGACATGGGGACAGTACCCTACGAGCAGTACTTC | CASSDMGTVPYEQYF
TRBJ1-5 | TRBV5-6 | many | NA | TGTGCCAGCAGCTTCCGACAGATTAATCAGCCCCAGCATTTT | CASSFRQINQPQHF
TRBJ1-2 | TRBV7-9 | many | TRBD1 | TGTGCCAGCAGCCTCGACAGGGATTTCTTTGGCTACACCTTC | CASSLDRDFFGYTF
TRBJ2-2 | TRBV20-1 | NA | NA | TGCAGTGCTAGTAAATGGGAGCTGTTTTTT | CSASKWELFF
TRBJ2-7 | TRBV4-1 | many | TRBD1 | TGCGCCAGCAGCCAGAGACAGGGGGACTCCTACGAGCAGTACTTC | CASSQRQGDSYEQYF
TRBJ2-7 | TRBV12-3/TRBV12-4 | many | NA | TGTGCCAGCAGTGTGGGGGCTAGTCCCATCCGCGAGCAGTACTTC | CASSVGASPIREQYF
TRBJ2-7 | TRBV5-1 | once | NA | TGCGCCAGCAGCGTGGACGGGTCCTACGAGCAGTACTTC | CASSVDGSYEQYF
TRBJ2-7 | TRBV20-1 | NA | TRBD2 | TGCAGTGCTAGAGGTAGCGGGGGCTCTTACGAGCAGTACTTC | CSARGSGGSYEQYF
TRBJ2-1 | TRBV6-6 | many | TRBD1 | TGTGCCAGCAGTCACCGCCCTGGGACAGGGTTGAATGAGCAGTTCTTC | CASSHRPGTGLNEQFF
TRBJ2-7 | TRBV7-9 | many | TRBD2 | TGTGCCAGCAGCCTCCCTTGGGGGTCGGCTAGCGGGACCTACGAGCAGTACTTC | CASSLPWGSASGTYEQYF
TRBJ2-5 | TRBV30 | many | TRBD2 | TGTGCCTGGAGAGCACTAGCGGGAGACCAAGAGACCCAGTACTTC | CAWRALAGDQETQYF
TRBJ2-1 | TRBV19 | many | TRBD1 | TGTGCCAGTAGTAGGGGACAGGGGTTGGGTGAGCAGTTCTTC | CASSRGQGLGEQFF
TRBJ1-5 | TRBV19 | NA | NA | TGTGCCAGTAGTTCCAAAGGATGGGACAACTACAATCAGCCCCAGCGTTTT | CASSSKGWDNYNQPQRF
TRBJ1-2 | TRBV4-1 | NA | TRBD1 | TGCGCCAGCAGCCACTGGACAGGGGGCTACACCTTC | CASSHWTGGYTF
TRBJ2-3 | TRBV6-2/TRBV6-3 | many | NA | TGTGCCAGCAGTACCAGAACAGGGAGCCACGCGCAGTATTTT | CASSTRTGSHAQYF